The 32 T cell receptor beta chains below all came from one sample that was sequenced in a study of T cells in Graves' hyperthyroidism and ophthalmopathy. Template material for amplifying TCR beta CDR3 regions consisted of RNA transcripts. The HTBI primer set served for first-round RT-PCR of the TCR CDR3. TCRdb processed the multiplex PCR reads anew with MiXCR; each CDR3 protein has one entry. The data hold about 350,000 distinct CDR3 sequences, with around a sixth observed a single time. Sequencing was performed on blood. All receptors derive from a woman aged 40 to 50 with Graves' ophthalmopathy.

This clonotype was seen ten or more times. A single base separates this from a much larger clone, so it may be a read error. The chain uses TRBV28 and TRBJ2-5; 7 bases map to TRBD1. The CDR3 contains 16 residues. Germline CDR1 reads MDHEN; CDR2 reads SYDVKM. The CDR3 coding sequence is TGTGCCAGCACCTTACAGGGGAAAGGCCGCCAAGAGACCCAGTGCTTC. This gives the protein CASTLQGKGRQETQCF.

This clonotype has just a few counts. V and J are TRBV12-3 or TRBV12-4 and TRBJ1-1; 8 bases fit TRBD1. CDR3 size: 14 residues. Unmatched junction bases numbered 3, after V lost 3 bases and J lost 3 bases. CDR3: CASSFRQGHTEAFF. The CDR3 DNA reads as TGTGCCAGCAGTTTTCGACAGGGGCACACTGAAGCTTTCTTT.

A single count supports this clonotype. One junction end disagrees with the germline gene, perhaps due to a read error. This chain joins TRBV6-2 or TRBV6-3 and TRBJ1-2; D gene unclear. The CDR3 is 16 residues long. CDR1 is MNHEY and CDR2 is SVGEGT in the germline V gene. As DNA, the CDR3 is TGTGCCAGCACCCGCACCCAGAGAGGGCCGGGCTATGGCTACATCTTC. Protein sequence: CASTRTQRGPGYGYIF.

As regards this clonotype: This may be a read error, as it is one base from a much larger clone. This sequence joins TRBV12-3 or TRBV12-4 and TRBJ1-2; possibly TRBD1 for D (5 bases). CDR3 size: 15 residues. V was trimmed by 4 bases and J by 5 bases, leaving 17 bases between them. In DNA form, the CDR3 reads TGTGCCAGCAGTTCGGACATGCCGGGAGTGTATGGCTACACCTTC. Encoded protein: CASSSDMPGVYGYTF.

In its sample, this clonotype was seen many times. The V gene is TRBV20-1, the J gene TRBJ2-6, with TRBD1 matching over 8 bases. The junction had 17 bases not matched to a gene; V was cut back by 1 base and J by 0 bases. Germline lookup yields CDR1 DFQATT and CDR2 SNEGSKA (reference sequence). The CDR3 is 21 residues long. This CDR3 reads CSARGGPIPGQESSGANVLTF. The CDR3 DNA reads TGCAGTGCTAGAGGTGGGCCTATACCGGGACAGGAGAGCTCTGGGGCCAACGTCCTGACTTTC.

This clonotype has a count of ten or more. V is TRBV29-1 and J is TRBJ2-7, with 7 bases that match TRBD2. J gave up 3 bases and V 6 bases, and 8 bases lay outside the gene matches. Germline loops: CDR1 SQVTM, CDR2 ANQGSEA. The CDR3 contains 13 residues. CDR3: CSVTGTTIYEQYF. The DNA of the CDR3 is TGCAGCGTGACCGGGACTACTATCTACGAGCAGTACTTC.

At least ten counts were recorded for this clonotype. The chain uses TRBV4-3 and TRBJ2-2; 8 bases map to TRBD2. This CDR3 comprises 18 residues. Germline V CDR1 and CDR2: LGHNA, YSLEER. The trim removed 0 bases at V and 4 bases at J, leaving 10 bases unmatched. This chain's CDR3 is CASSQDWVGGVSTGELFF. The CDR3 nucleotides read TGCGCCAGCAGCCAAGATTGGGTCGGGGGGGTCAGCACCGGGGAGCTGTTTTTT.

This clonotype has a count of ten or more. The chain uses TRBV19 and TRBJ1-5; D perhaps matches TRBD1 (5 bases). Deletions cut 2 bases from V and 0 bases from J, with 8 bases between. In germline, CDR1 is LNHDA, CDR2 SQIVND (reference sequence). The CDR3 totals 15 residues. CDR3: CASSINRYSNQPQHF. The CDR3, as DNA: TGTGCCAGTAGTATAAACAGGTATAGCAATCAGCCCCAGCATTTT.

In its sample, this clonotype was seen a few times. The V gene is TRBV5-4, the J gene TRBJ1-2; D uncertain. Per germline, CDR1 SGHNT and CDR2 YYREEE (reference sequence). The CDR3 contains 14 residues. The germline V and J ends were trimmed by 1 base and 0 bases, with 7 bases remaining between them. In nucleotides, the CDR3 is TGTGCCAGCAGCTTGATACAGACTAACTATGGCTACACCTTC. It codes for CASSLIQTNYGYTF.

There are many counts of this clonotype. This sequence joins TRBV10-1 and TRBJ1-1, with D perhaps TRBD1 (5 bases). This CDR3 has 14 residues. V shed 7 bases and J shed 0 bases, with 12 bases lying between them. Germline V lookup: CDR1 WNHNN, CDR2 SYGVQD (reference sequence). The CDR3 DNA is TGCGCCAGCACTATGACAGCCATGAACACTGAAGCTTTCTTT. Translation gives CASTMTAMNTEAFF.

There are many counts of this clonotype. The chain combines TRBV6-2 or TRBV6-3 with TRBJ2-7, with TRBD2 identical over 7 bases. The CDR3 contains 14 residues. V dropped 4 bases and J dropped 2; count of bases not matched to a gene: 5. Germline CDR1 and CDR2: MNHEY and SVGEGT. CDR3 sequence: CASSLSGTAYEQYF. In nucleotides, the CDR3 is TGTGCCAGCAGTTTAAGCGGGACGGCCTACGAGCAGTACTTC.

This clonotype was recorded at least ten times. The chain couples TRBV15 to TRBJ2-7; D could derive from TRBD1 or TRBD2 (5 bases each). CDR1 and CDR2 from the germline V gene are LNHNV and YYDKDF (reference sequence). The V and J ends lost 6 bases and 4 bases respectively, with 19 bases between them. This CDR3 has 15 amino acids. The CDR3 sequence: CATSLGWDGKYEQYF. CDR3 sequence (DNA): TGTGCCACCAGTTTAGGCTGGGACGGTAAATACGAGCAGTACTTC.

Many counts were recorded for this clonotype. The chain joins TRBV28 to TRBJ1-1, with D unclear. The CDR3 is 14 amino acids. Germline V gene data show CDR1 as MDHEN and CDR2 as SYDVKM. V lost 2 bases and J 0 bases, leaving 7 bases between the germline ends. The CDR3 reads CASSLQLMNTEAFF. In DNA, the CDR3 is TGTGCCAGCAGTTTACAGCTCATGAACACTGAAGCTTTCTTT. The whole variable domain, filled in from reference TRBV28 and TRBJ1-1, reads DVKVTQSSRYLVKRTGEKVFLECVQDMDHENMFWYRQDPGLGLRLIYFSYDVKMKEKGDIPEGYSVSREKKERFSLILESASTNQTSMYLCASSLQLMNTEAFFGQGTRLTVV.

Ten or more counts support this clonotype. The chain is built from TRBV19 and TRBJ1-5, with TRBD1 as a possible D gene (6 bases). V lost 7 bases and J 3 bases, leaving 13 bases between the germline ends. Germline V CDR1 and CDR2: LNHDA, SQIVND (reference sequence). This CDR3 spans 14 amino acids. In DNA form, the CDR3 reads TGTGCCAGTACCGGGGGGGCGGTCAATCAGCCCCAGCATTTT. It specifies CASTGGAVNQPQHF.

At least ten counts were recorded for this clonotype. The chain combines TRBV7-8 with TRBJ2-7; 9 positions match TRBD2. CDR3 length equals 13 residues. After removal of 5 bases from V and 6 bases from J, the junction contained 5 bases not matched to a gene. Germline CDR1 and CDR2: SGHVS and FQNEAQ. This chain's CDR3 is CASSTRGGVEQYF. CDR3 DNA: TGTGCCAGCAGCACGCGGGGGGGCGTCGAGCAGTACTTC.

The chain links TRBV6-1 to TRBJ1-1, with D unclear. This CDR3 spans 11 amino acids. The V gene's germline CDR1 is MNHNS and CDR2 SASEGT. V lost 6 bases, J lost 11 bases, and 13 bases lay in between. The CDR3 reads CASRATVFAFF. CDR3 coding DNA: TGTGCCAGCAGGGCGACCGTATTTGCTTTCTTT.

This clonotype was seen many times. The rearrangement joins TRBV19 to TRBJ2-6; no clear D gene. The CDR3 consists of 17 residues. Germline V gene sequence: CDR1 LNHDA, CDR2 SQIVND (reference sequence). V gave up 1 base and J gave up 0 bases, with 10 bases separating them. The CDR3 DNA sequence: TGTGCCAGTAGTATAGGGGCAGTACGCTCTGGGGCCAACGTCCTGACTTTC. Residues: CASSIGAVRSGANVLTF.

Many counts were recorded for this clonotype. The J gene is TRBJ2-5, the V gene TRBV12-5, with D possibly being TRBD1 or TRBD2 (5 bases each). With 4 bases removed from V and 1 base from J, the gap between germline ends came to 10 bases. This CDR3 has 14 amino acids. Per germline, CDR1 LGHNT and CDR2 FRNRAP. CDR3 protein: CASGWGRAQETQYF. For the CDR3, the DNA is TGTGCTAGTGGTTGGGGACGAGCCCAAGAGACCCAGTACTTC.

V and J are TRBV6-1 and TRBJ1-2; D is possibly TRBD1 (5 bases). From germline, CDR1 is MNHNS and CDR2 SASEGT. Between the trimmed V and J ends, which lost 1 base and 5 bases, there was a span of 17 bases. The CDR3 is 16 amino acids. CDR3 loop: CASSEVGVGVLYGYTF. DNA for the CDR3: TGTGCCAGCAGTGAAGTGGGTGTGGGGGTCCTATATGGCTACACCTTC.

The chain recombines TRBV28 with TRBJ2-2, with 14 bases lining up with TRBD2. The V and J ends lost 6 bases and 5 bases, in that order; junction bases with no gene match: 5. CDR1 is MDHEN and CDR2 is SYDVKM in the germline V gene. The CDR3 extends over 16 amino acids. The CDR3 region has the DNA TGTGCCAGCAGCTCGGGACTAGCGGGAGAGACCGGGGAGCTGTTTTTT. Its translation is CASSSGLAGETGELFF.

This clonotype was observed at least ten times. The chain uses TRBV4-3 and TRBJ1-2, with D perhaps matching TRBD1 (5 bases). The CDR3 contains 15 residues. V lost 4 bases and J 7 bases, leaving 19 bases between the germline ends. Germline CDR1 and CDR2: LGHNA and YSLEER. CDR3 DNA sequence: TGCGCCAGCAGCCCTCGGGACGGCGGGGGATCTGGCTACACCTTC. This translates into CASSPRDGGGSGYTF.

This clonotype has ten or more counts. The chain links TRBV28 to TRBJ1-1; D is perhaps TRBD1 (5 bases). Between the trimmed V and J ends, which lost 2 bases and 11 bases, there was a span of 12 bases. This CDR3 is 12 amino acids long. Germline CDR1 and CDR2: MDHEN and SYDVKM. CDR3 DNA: TGTGCCAGCAGTTTAGTGAAACGGGACGCTTTCTTT. Translating gives CASSLVKRDAFF.

This clonotype appeared a few times. CDR3 sequence (DNA): TGTGCCAGCAGTCCCGAGCGGGAGGGCCGACACGAGCAGTACTTC. This encodes CASSPEREGRHEQYF. The V call is TRBV7-9, the J call TRBJ2-7, with 10 nucleotides matching TRBD2. This CDR3 has 15 residues. Germline loops: CDR1 SEHNR, CDR2 FQNEAQ (reference sequence). Trimming took 6 bases from V and 5 from J; bases not matched to a gene: 10.

There are many counts of this clonotype. The J gene is TRBJ2-5, the V gene TRBV6-5, with 7 bases matching TRBD1. There are 15 residues in the CDR3. Germline CDR1 MNHEY, CDR2 SVGAGI. Trimming took 11 bases from V and 5 from J; bases not matched to a gene: 17. CDR3 loop: CAGNEGAAVGETQYF. The CDR3 nucleotides are TGTGCCGGAAATGAGGGGGCAGCGGTGGGTGAGACCCAGTACTTC.

This clonotype was found many times. The chain employs TRBV30 and TRBJ2-7, with D unclear. The length of the CDR3 is 15 residues. Trimming took 1 base from V and 0 from J, leaving 13 bases between them. Per germline, CDR1 GTSNPN and CDR2 SVGIG (reference sequence). The DNA of the CDR3 is TGTGCCTGGAGTGCCCGGGCCTCGGGCTCCTACGAGCAGTACTTC. This translates into CAWSARASGSYEQYF. The full variable domain, its missing parts supplied by reference TRBV30 and TRBJ2-7, is SQTIHQWPATLVQPVGSPLSLECTVEGTSNPNLYWYRQAAGRGLQLLFYSVGIGQISSEVPQNLSASRPQDRQFILSSKKLLLSDSGFYLCAWSARASGSYEQYFGPGTRLTVT.

This chain links TRBV6-5 with TRBJ1-5; unclear D gene. CDR1 and CDR2 from the germline V gene are MNHEY and SVGAGI. This CDR3 has 14 residues. V gave up 3 bases and J gave up 6 bases, with 12 bases separating them. DNA of the CDR3: TGTGCCAGCAGTTATACAACAGAGGGTCAGCCCCAGCATTTT. Its protein product is CASSYTTEGQPQHF.

This clonotype appeared many times. The rearrangement joins TRBV7-8 to TRBJ2-5; D may be TRBD2 (5 bases). Germline lookup yields CDR1 SGHVS and CDR2 FQNEAQ. Deletions cut 6 bases from V and 5 bases from J, with 25 bases between. The length of the CDR3 is 17 residues. CDR3 residues: CASSPPAILGRVETQYF. The CDR3 nucleotides read TGTGCCAGCAGTCCCCCAGCCATACTAGGGCGGGTGGAGACCCAGTACTTC.

The V and J genes are TRBV10-1 and TRBJ2-7; 7 bases agree with TRBD1. With 5 bases clipped from V and 3 bases from J, the junction kept 13 bases outside the gene matches. The CDR3 length is 16 residues. The germline gives CDR1 WNHNN, CDR2 SYGVQD (reference sequence). The CDR3 region is CASSSHPGQRFYEQYV. The DNA for the CDR3 is TGCGCCAGCAGTTCACACCCGGGACAGAGATTCTACGAGCAGTACGTC.

This clonotype was observed many times. The V gene is TRBV15, the J gene TRBJ1-2, with a tentative D call TRBD1 (6 bases). The V end was cut by 0 bases, the J end by 8 bases, with 19 bases between. The CDR3 is 16 residues long. Germline assignment: CDR1 LNHNV and CDR2 YYDKDF (reference sequence). The CDR3 loop is CATSRDKGQMSLGYTF. DNA for the CDR3: TGTGCCACCAGCAGAGATAAGGGACAAATGAGTCTAGGCTACACCTTC.

This clonotype was counted many times. The V call is TRBV19, the J call TRBJ1-5; no clear D. This CDR3 comprises 16 residues. V was cut by 0 bases and J by 4 bases, with 13 bases left in between. The germline gives CDR1 LNHDA, CDR2 SQIVND (reference sequence). DNA of the CDR3: TGTGCCAGTAGTATAGACCCCGGACGAGAGAATCAGCCCCAGCATTTT. Encoded protein: CASSIDPGRENQPQHF.

The chain employs TRBV18 and TRBJ2-7, with 8 bases matching TRBD1. Trimming at V came to 4 bases and at J to 2 bases, leaving 4 bases not matched to a gene. Germline lookup yields CDR1 KGHSH and CDR2 LQKENI. CDR3 length: 14 amino acids. CDR3 in DNA: TGTGCCAGCTCACTCAAGACAGGGGCCTACGAGCAGTACTTC. Amino acid sequence: CASSLKTGAYEQYF.

This clonotype has more than one count but fewer than ten. CDR3: CAWSLQGRYEQYF. CDR3 sequence (DNA): TGTGCCTGGAGTTTACAGGGGAGATACGAGCAGTACTTC. The chain carries TRBV30 and TRBJ2-7; 7 nucleotides agree with TRBD1. The CDR3 runs to 13 residues. Germline CDR1 GTSNPN, CDR2 SVGIG (reference sequence). V was clipped by 2 bases and J by 4 bases; unmatched bases: 5.